The 20 T cell receptor beta chains given below trace back to one sample, sequenced in a study of T-cell reconstitution after alpha-beta-depleted transplantation in children. This sample's TCRbeta library carried unique molecular identifier barcodes. TCRdb reprocessed the PCR reads with MiXCR, giving one entry per CDR3 protein. Of about 220,000 distinct CDR3 sequences in the sample, roughly 15% are singletons; the top ten hold around 45%. Sequencing used PBMCs, mostly from graft donor cells, obtained 360 days after TCRalphabeta/CD19-depleted stem cell transplant. These TCRs come from a male patient aged 2-9 years who had a stem cell transplant for acute lymphoblastic leukemia, so the T cells may come from the graft donor.

The V and J genes are TRBV12-3 or TRBV12-4 and TRBJ2-7, with TRBD2 matching over 14 bases. The CDR3 length is 13 residues. V was pared by 10 bases and J by 6 bases, with 5 bases of the junction left unmatched. The CDR3 DNA is TGTGCCACTAGGACTAGCGGGGGGACCGAGCAGTACTTC. Residues: CATRTSGGTEQYF.

The sample holds a few counts of this clonotype. This chain joins TRBV6-4 and TRBJ1-2, with 9 bases identical to TRBD1. Germline loops: CDR1 MRHNA, CDR2 SNTAGT. This CDR3 region has 15 residues. V lost 8 bases to trimming and J lost 3 bases; unmatched junction nucleotides: 10. The CDR3 bases are TGTGCCAGCTTCGAACCGGGACAGGGACACTATGGCTACACCTTC. This codes for CASFEPGQGHYGYTF.

The CDR3 region has the DNA TGTGCCAGCAGCATGGGACAGGGGCGAGGGGCAGAGGGAGAGACCCAGTACTTC. Translating it yields CASSMGQGRGAEGETQYF. The chain combines TRBV11-1 with TRBJ2-5, with 10 bases aligning to TRBD1. From germline, CDR1 is SGHAT and CDR2 FQDESV (reference sequence). The J segment lost 4 bases and the V segment lost 5 bases, leaving 16 bases of the junction unmatched. The CDR3 extends over 18 amino acids.

V gene TRBV12-3 or TRBV12-4 combines with J gene TRBJ1-4; D not resolved. Trimming took 6 bases from V and 5 from J, leaving 13 bases between them. The length of the CDR3 is 14 residues. In nucleotides, the CDR3 is TGTGCCAGCAGCGCGAGGGTCGGAAATGAAAAACTGTTTTTT. The encoded protein is CASSARVGNEKLFF.

Only a few counts were recorded for this clonotype. The chain carries TRBV18 and TRBJ2-7; 9 nucleotides agree with TRBD2. Germline V gene sequence: CDR1 KGHSH, CDR2 LQKENI. This CDR3 spans 15 amino acids. Trimming removed 4 bases from V and 3 bases from J; junction bases left unmatched: 7. The CDR3 is CASSQEAGGIYEQYF. The CDR3 DNA sequence: TGTGCCAGCTCACAAGAGGCGGGAGGGATCTACGAGCAGTACTTC.

This clonotype came up a few times. This chain uses TRBV5-1 with TRBJ2-7; the match to TRBD1 covers 7 bases. Germline assignment: CDR1 SGHRS and CDR2 YFSETQ. The CDR3 is 13 amino acids. The V segment lost 6 bases and the J segment 3 bases; nucleotides outside the gene matches: 6. CDR3 nucleotides: TGCGCCAGCACGGAGACAGGGAGCTACGAGCAGTACTTC. This encodes CASTETGSYEQYF.

This clonotype was detected only a few times. The rearrangement uses TRBV15 and TRBJ1-1; weak D call: TRBD1 (5 bases). The CDR3 covers 13 residues. V shed 0 bases and J shed 7 bases, with 9 bases lying between them. Germline CDR1 reads LNHNV; CDR2 reads YYDKDF (reference sequence). Here the CDR3 DNA reads TGTGCCACCAGCAGAGACCGGGGCTTTGAAGCTTTCTTT. Protein sequence: CATSRDRGFEAFF.

The V and J genes are TRBV15 and TRBJ2-1; 7 bases match TRBD1. Germline CDR1 and CDR2: LNHNV and YYDKDF (reference sequence). This CDR3 region has 17 residues. V trimming: 1 base; J trimming: 2 bases; junction bases outside the gene matches: 8. CDR3 sequence reads: CATSRATQGPPYNEQFF. The CDR3 region has the DNA TGTGCCACCAGCAGAGCGACACAGGGGCCGCCCTACAATGAGCAGTTCTTC.

This clonotype was detected a few times. V is TRBV10-3 and J is TRBJ2-7, with 10 positions matching TRBD2. CDR1 and CDR2 from the germline V gene are ENHRY and SYGVKD. The junction had 11 bases not matched to a gene; V was cut back by 8 bases and J by 1 base. The length of the CDR3 is 16 residues. The CDR3 region is CAIGLAAIRGSYEQYF. CDR3 sequence (DNA): TGTGCCATCGGACTAGCGGCAATCCGGGGTTCCTACGAGCAGTACTTC.

This clonotype was detected only a few times. V gene TRBV29-1 combines with J gene TRBJ2-3, with TRBD2 matching over 11 bases. Germline CDR1 is SQVTM and CDR2 is ANQGSEA. This CDR3 has 14 residues. J lost 3 bases, V lost 7 bases, and 6 bases had no gene match. The DNA of the CDR3 is TGCAGCGCTAGCGGGGGGCCCGCTACAGATACGCAGTATTTT. This sequence encodes CSASGGPATDTQYF.

This clonotype came up a few times. The chain combines TRBV9 with TRBJ2-6; D unclear. CDR1 and CDR2 (germline): SGDLS, YYNGEE. The V gene lost 0 bases and the J gene lost 1 base, with 8 bases spanning the gap. The CDR3 sequence is 16 residues long. The CDR3: CASSVGHVSGANVLTF. The DNA for the CDR3 is TGTGCCAGCAGCGTAGGGCATGTATCTGGGGCCAACGTCCTGACTTTC. The full variable domain, in which reference TRBV9 and TRBJ2-6 provide the parts outside the CDR3, is DSGVTQTPKHLITATGQRVTLRCSPRSGDLSVYWYQQSLDQGLQFLIQYYNGEERAKGNILERFSAQQFPDLHSELNLSSLELGDSALYFCASSVGHVSGANVLTFGAGSRLTVL.

This clonotype showed up many times. The chain is built from TRBV20-1 and TRBJ2-7; D may be TRBD2 (6 bases). This CDR3 comprises 13 residues. Trimming removed 6 bases at V and 3 bases at J, with 15 bases between. Germline-derived CDR1 and CDR2 are DFQATT and SNEGSKA (reference sequence). The CDR3 bases are TGCAGTGCACCGGGACTTGAGGGCTACGAGCAGTACTTC. This translates into CSAPGLEGYEQYF.

This clonotype was picked up a small number of times. The V gene is TRBV12-3 or TRBV12-4, the J gene TRBJ2-3; D unclear. V was trimmed by 8 bases and J by 8 bases, leaving 23 bases between them. This CDR3 has 15 amino acids. In DNA, the CDR3 is TGTGCCAGCTATTCTCAGGACCTACGGTTTGGTACGCAGTATTTT. Its protein is CASYSQDLRFGTQYF.

This clonotype appeared many times. The chain has TRBV15 and TRBJ1-5; D is uncertain. The V gene lost 4 bases and the J gene lost 2 bases, with 9 bases spanning the gap. CDR3 length: 14 residues. The germline V gene encodes CDR1 LNHNV and CDR2 YYDKDF (reference sequence). The CDR3 sequence is CATSINRGNQPQHF. The CDR3 DNA is TGTGCCACCAGCATTAACAGAGGCAATCAGCCCCAGCATTTT.

This clonotype was observed many times. The J gene is TRBJ2-1, the V gene TRBV7-9; no clear D gene. Trimming took off 5 bases at V and 4 bases at J, with 6 bases between the two ends. Looked up from germline, CDR1 is SEHNR and CDR2 is FQNEAQ (reference sequence). This CDR3 contains 12 residues. CDR3 protein: CASSPSYNEQFF. The CDR3 region has the DNA TGTGCCAGCAGCCCATCTTACAATGAGCAGTTCTTC.

This clonotype was counted only a few times. The V and J genes are TRBV27 and TRBJ1-2; possible D gene TRBD1, 5 bases. Trimming shortened V by 2 bases and J by 4 bases, and 11 bases separated the two germline ends. The germline gives CDR1 MNHEY, CDR2 SMNVEV (reference sequence). This CDR3 is built from 14 residues. As DNA, the CDR3 is TGTGCCAGCAGTTTAATGGGGGACCGCTATGGCTACACCTTC. It encodes CASSLMGDRYGYTF.

This rearrangement joins TRBV15 to TRBJ2-7; no clear D gene. The germline V gene has CDR1 LNHNV and CDR2 YYDKDF (reference sequence). There are 15 residues in the CDR3. V was trimmed by 0 bases and J by 2 bases, leaving 11 bases between them. This CDR3 is CATSRDSETPYEQYF. DNA of the CDR3: TGTGCCACCAGCAGAGATTCCGAGACACCCTACGAGCAGTACTTC.

This clonotype showed up many times. The chain has TRBV12-3 or TRBV12-4 and TRBJ2-7, with D perhaps matching TRBD2 (6 bases). V dropped 2 bases and J dropped 5 bases, with 13 bases sitting between them. CDR3 length: 14 amino acids. The CDR3 sequence: CASSLSGGRHEQYF. The CDR3 bases are TGTGCCAGCAGTTTATCAGGAGGGAGGCACGAGCAGTACTTC.

The chain is built from TRBV24-1 and TRBJ2-7, with D possibly matching TRBD2 (6 bases). This CDR3 has 16 residues. Germline CDR1 KGHDR, CDR2 SFDVKD. Trimming pared 2 bases from V and 2 bases from J, leaving 15 bases between. Here the CDR3 reads CATSDSGAQGPYEQYF. CDR3 bases: TGTGCCACCAGTGATTCGGGAGCGCAGGGCCCCTACGAGCAGTACTTC.

There are a few counts of this clonotype. The V and J genes are TRBV29-1 and TRBJ1-1; TRBD1 might be the D (5 bases). Trimming stripped 6 bases from V and 4 bases from J, with 12 bases between. CDR3 length: 12 residues. Germline-derived CDR1 and CDR2 are SQVTM and ANQGSEA. CDR3 coding DNA: TGCAGCGTGGCCCCGGGGCCCACTGAAGCTTTCTTT. It encodes CSVAPGPTEAFF.